This T cell receptor (beta chain) is from a study of T cells in Graves' hyperthyroidism and ophthalmopathy. Study outcomes and limitations: A model of 13 V-J pairs discriminated ophthalmopathy from stable hyperthyroidism. Clonotypes that were expanded in thyroid above 0.001 mostly appeared in blood too.

This clonotype has at least ten counts. What it binds is not known. V lost 5 bases and J 1 base, leaving 16 bases between the germline ends. CDR1 and CDR2 (germline): MDHEN, SYDVKM. The CDR3 loop spans 16 amino acids. Researchers took RNA transcripts and amplified the TCR beta CDR3 regions from them. HTBI primers were employed in a first-round RT-PCR of the TCR CDR3. TCRdb reprocessed the multiplex PCR reads with MiXCR, giving one entry per CDR3 protein. The table shows about 600,000 distinct CDR3 sequences, with approximately 15% occurring only once. The sequenced material came from blood. The TCR was taken from a middle-aged woman with Graves' ophthalmopathy. This sequence joins TRBV28 and TRBJ2-3; D might be TRBD2 (5 bases). The DNA for the CDR3 is TGTGCCAGCAGTCCCCGGACTCCCGGCGGCACAGATACGCAGTATTTT. Its protein is CASSPRTPGGTDTQYF.